This T cell receptor beta chain was profiled in a study of CD8+ T cells in alopecia areata. Peripheral blood and lesional scalp punch biopsies came from alopecia areata patients. Per germline, CDR1 SQVTM and CDR2 ANQGSEA. The CDR3 spans 12 residues. Following RNA extraction, reverse transcription yielded cDNA that acted as the sequencing template. Clones were read by immunoSEQ multiplex PCR, and TCRdb kept only the in-frame ones, dropping some. The sample shows some 130,000 clones, approximately 49% of them seen only once. The chain employs TRBV29-1 and TRBJ2-5; D is unresolved. The J call is uncertain, as TRBJ2-7 better fits the DNA end. The origin of this receptor is a human donor with alopecia areata. Specimen: CD8+ T cells sorted from blood, collected at week 0. CDR3 loop: CSVHDSSYEQYF. CDR3 DNA sequence: TGCAGCGTTCACGACTCCTCCTACGAGCAGTACTTC.